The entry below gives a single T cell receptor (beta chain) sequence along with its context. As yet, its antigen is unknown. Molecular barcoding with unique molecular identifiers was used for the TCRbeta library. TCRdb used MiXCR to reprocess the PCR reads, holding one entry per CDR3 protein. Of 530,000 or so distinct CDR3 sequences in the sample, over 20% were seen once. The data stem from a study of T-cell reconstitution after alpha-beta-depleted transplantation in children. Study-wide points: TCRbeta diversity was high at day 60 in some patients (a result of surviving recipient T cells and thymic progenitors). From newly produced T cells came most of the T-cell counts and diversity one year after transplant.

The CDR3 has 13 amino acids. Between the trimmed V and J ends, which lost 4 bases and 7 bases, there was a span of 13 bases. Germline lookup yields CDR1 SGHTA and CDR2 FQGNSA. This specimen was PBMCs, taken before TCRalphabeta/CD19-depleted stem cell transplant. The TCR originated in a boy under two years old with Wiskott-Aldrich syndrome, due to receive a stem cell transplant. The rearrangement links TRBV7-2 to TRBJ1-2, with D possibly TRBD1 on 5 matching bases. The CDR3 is CASSSHLGGGYTF. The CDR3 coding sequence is TGTGCCAGCAGCTCTCATTTGGGGGGTGGCTACACCTTC.